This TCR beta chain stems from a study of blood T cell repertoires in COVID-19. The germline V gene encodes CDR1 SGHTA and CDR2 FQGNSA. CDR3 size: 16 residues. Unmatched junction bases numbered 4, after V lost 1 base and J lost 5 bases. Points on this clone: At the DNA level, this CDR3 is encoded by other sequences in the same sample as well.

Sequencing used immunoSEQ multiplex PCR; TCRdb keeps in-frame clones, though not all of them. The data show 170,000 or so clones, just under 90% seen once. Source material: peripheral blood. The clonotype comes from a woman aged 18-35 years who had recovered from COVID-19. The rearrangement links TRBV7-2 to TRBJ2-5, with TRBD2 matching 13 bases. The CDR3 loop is CASSLGLAGGQETQYF. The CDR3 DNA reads TGTGCCAGCAGCTTAGGACTAGCGGGGGGTCAGGAGACCCAGTACTTC. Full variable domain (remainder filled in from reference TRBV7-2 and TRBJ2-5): GAGVSQSPSNKVTEKGKDVELRCDPISGHTALYWYRQSLGQGLEFLIYFQGNSAPDKSGLPSDRFSAERTGGSVSTLTIQRTQQEDSAVYLCASSLGLAGGQETQYFGPGTRLLVL.